The 32 T cell receptor beta chains given below trace back to one sample, sequenced in a study of cytomegalovirus exposure and HLA in healthy donors. PCR involved 60 Vbeta and 13 Jbeta primers. This table comes from immunoSEQ multiplex PCR, and its TCRdb copy is limited to in-frame clones, with some not included. The sample lists about 110,000 clones, 60% to 85% seen once, with 1.3% in the top ten. The sequenced material came from PBMCs. The receptors were sampled from a woman aged 25 to 39 in good health and CMV-seronegative.

The rearrangement uses TRBV5-1 and TRBJ1-4; a weak D match, TRBD1 (6 bases). The CDR3 loop spans 15 amino acids. CDR1 and CDR2 (germline): SGHRS, YFSETQ. Deletions cut 6 bases from V and 0 bases from J, with 12 bases between. The CDR3, as DNA: TGCGCCAGCAACAGCAGGGGAGCAACTAATGAAAAACTGTTTTTT. Translation gives CASNSRGATNEKLFF.

The gene calls are TRBV4-1 and TRBJ2-2, with D possibly being TRBD2 (6 bases). Trimming took off 5 bases at V and 4 bases at J, with 14 bases between the two ends. The CDR3 is made up of 15 amino acids. The germline gives CDR1 MGHRA, CDR2 YSYEKL. Written as DNA, the CDR3 is TGCGCCAGCAGCTCTAGGCGGGGCTCCACCGGGGAGCTGTTTTTT. As protein: CASSSRRGSTGELFF.

This clone was seen a single time. The chain couples TRBV7-8 to TRBJ1-4, with TRBD1 matching over 7 bases. Germline V gene sequence: CDR1 SGHVS, CDR2 FQNEAQ. Trimming cost V 5 bases and J 3 bases; bases outside gene matches: 9. The CDR3 has 16 amino acids. The CDR3 sequence is CASSPDRDRPNEKLFF. The CDR3 DNA sequence: TGTGCCAGCAGCCCCGACAGGGATCGACCTAATGAAAAACTGTTTTTT.

In this sample, this clone turned up a few times. This rearrangement joins TRBV7-6 to TRBJ1-2; TRBD1 is a possible D gene (5 bases). With 5 bases removed from V and 0 bases from J, the gap between germline ends came to 10 bases. This CDR3 contains 14 residues. Germline CDR1 is SGHVS and CDR2 is FNYEAQ. The CDR3: CASSLDRANYGYTF. The CDR3 DNA sequence: TGTGCCAGCAGCCTAGACAGAGCTAACTATGGCTACACCTTC.

DNA for the CDR3: TGCAGCGTTGTGGGAGCGGGATTGCGCACCGGGGAGCTGTTTTTT. This gives the protein CSVVGAGLRTGELFF. The chain couples TRBV29-1 to TRBJ2-2; the match to TRBD2 covers 7 bases. Germline CDR1 SQVTM, CDR2 ANQGSEA. The CDR3 runs 15 residues. Unmatched junction bases numbered 9, after V lost 4 bases and J lost 4 bases.

This chain links TRBV27 with TRBJ1-5; tentative D call: TRBD1 (5 bases). This CDR3 has 14 amino acids. Germline V gives CDR1 MNHEY, CDR2 SMNVEV (reference sequence). Trimming removed 6 bases at V and 5 bases at J, with 14 bases between. CDR3 residues: CASRPSGGDQPQHF. The CDR3 DNA reads as TGTGCCAGCAGACCCTCGGGGGGGGATCAGCCCCAGCATTTT.

The V call is TRBV5-4, the J call TRBJ2-1, with 12 bases that match TRBD2. J gave up 7 bases and V 0 bases, and 5 bases lay outside the gene matches. CDR3 length: 16 residues. CDR1 is SGHNT, CDR2 YYREEE, per germline (reference sequence). The CDR3 protein is CASSLGTSGKQNEQFF. The CDR3 nucleotides read TGTGCCAGCAGCTTGGGGACTAGCGGGAAACAAAATGAGCAGTTCTTC.

This chain joins TRBV5-1 and TRBJ2-5; 8 bases align to TRBD2. The CDR3 sequence is 18 residues long. J gave up 5 bases and V 0 bases, and 15 bases lay outside the gene matches. Germline V gene sequence: CDR1 SGHRS, CDR2 YFSETQ. CDR3 bases: TGCGCCAGCAGCTTGGAGATAGCGGGGCAAGCCCTAAGGGAGACCCAGTACTTC. Its translation: CASSLEIAGQALRETQYF.

The chain carries TRBV2 and TRBJ2-7, with 10 positions matching TRBD1. CDR1 and CDR2 (germline): SNHLY, FYNNEI. Trimming cost V 0 bases and J 3 bases; bases outside gene matches: 2. The CDR3 extends over 15 amino acids. The CDR3 DNA sequence: TGTGCCAGCAGTGAAGCTGGGACAGGGGTCTACGAGCAGTACTTC. Its protein is CASSEAGTGVYEQYF. The full variable domain, rest sourced from reference TRBV2 and TRBJ2-7, is EPEVTQTPSHQVTQMGQEVILRCVPISNHLYFYWYRQILGQKVEFLVSFYNNEISEKSEIFDDQFSVERPDGSNFTLKIRSTKLEDSAMYFCASSEAGTGVYEQYFGPGTRLTVT.

V gene TRBV11-3 combines with J gene TRBJ2-7, with D maybe TRBD1 (5 bases). Trimming took 8 bases from V and 4 from J, leaving 30 bases between them. Germline loops: CDR1 SGHNT, CDR2 YENEEA. The CDR3 is 18 residues long. The CDR3 here is CASFPRQKSSQELYEQYF. The CDR3 DNA follows: TGTGCCAGCTTCCCCCGACAGAAATCCTCACAAGAACTTTACGAGCAGTACTTC.

The V and J genes are TRBV18 and TRBJ1-4; D is perhaps TRBD1 (6 bases). The CDR3 consists of 16 residues. V lost 2 bases and J 7 bases, leaving 17 bases between the germline ends. Germline CDR1 KGHSH, CDR2 LQKENI. CDR3 residues: CASSPSGQRGSEKLFF. CDR3 nucleotide sequence: TGTGCCAGCTCACCATCAGGACAGAGAGGGAGTGAAAAACTGTTTTTT.

This clone was found a few times. This chain joins TRBV27 and TRBJ2-3; possibly TRBD2 for D (5 bases). The V gene lost 2 bases and the J gene lost 0 bases, with 6 bases spanning the gap. CDR1 and CDR2 (germline): MNHEY, SMNVEV (reference sequence). The CDR3 is 14 amino acids. CDR3 coding DNA: TGTGCCAGCAGTTTACGGACTAGCACAGATACGCAGTATTTT. Residues: CASSLRTSTDTQYF.

The chain is built from TRBV30 and TRBJ2-1, with TRBD1 as a possible D gene (5 bases). Trimming removed 2 bases from V and 5 bases from J, with 10 bases in between. CDR1 and CDR2 (germline): GTSNPN, SVGIG (reference sequence). This CDR3 has 13 residues. This CDR3 is CAWSWGSHNEQFF. The CDR3 DNA sequence: TGTGCCTGGAGTTGGGGCAGCCACAATGAGCAGTTCTTC.

The gene calls are TRBV2 and TRBJ1-2, with 8 bases matching TRBD1. The V gene end was trimmed by 1 base and the J gene end by 0 bases; junction bases not matched to a gene: 10. This CDR3 is 18 amino acids long. Germline lookup yields CDR1 SNHLY and CDR2 FYNNEI. The chain's CDR3 is CASSEVGRQGLTNYGYTF. Written as DNA, the CDR3 is TGTGCCAGCAGTGAAGTAGGGAGACAGGGGCTTACTAACTATGGCTACACCTTC. The entire variable domain, with the rest obtained from reference TRBV2 and TRBJ1-2, is as follows: EPEVTQTPSHQVTQMGQEVILRCVPISNHLYFYWYRQILGQKVEFLVSFYNNEISEKSEIFDDQFSVERPDGSNFTLKIRSTKLEDSAMYFCASSEVGRQGLTNYGYTFGSGTRLTVV.

This clone appeared a single time. The chain uses TRBV27 and TRBJ1-1, with D possibly matching TRBD1 (6 bases). Trimming stripped 3 bases from V and 8 bases from J, with 10 bases between. Germline V gene sequence: CDR1 MNHEY, CDR2 SMNVEV (reference sequence). The CDR3 has 12 amino acids. DNA for the CDR3: TGTGCCAGCAGTTTTGCTGGACAGGAAGCTTTCTTT. Residues: CASSFAGQEAFF.

The chain combines TRBV27 with TRBJ2-7, with TRBD1 matching over 9 bases. The CDR3 is 15 amino acids. V trimming: 4 bases; J trimming: 3 bases; junction bases outside the gene matches: 7. The germline V gene has CDR1 MNHEY and CDR2 SMNVEV (reference sequence). The CDR3 here is CASSWATGGHYEQYF. The DNA for the CDR3 is TGTGCCAGCAGTTGGGCGACAGGGGGACACTACGAGCAGTACTTC.

In DNA, the CDR3 is TGTGCCAGCAGCTTAGTCGGTTTCGAGACCCAGTACTTC. Translating gives CASSLVGFETQYF. The chain has TRBV7-7 and TRBJ2-5; D not resolved. CDR1 is SSHAT, CDR2 FNYEAQ, per germline (reference sequence). The V gene lost 1 base and the J gene lost 5 bases, with 8 bases spanning the gap. This CDR3 is built from 13 residues.

The J gene is TRBJ2-3, the V gene TRBV7-6; TRBD1 is a possible D gene (5 bases). The CDR3 is made up of 17 amino acids. V lost 4 bases to trimming and J lost 3 bases, with 20 bases between them. The germline V gene encodes CDR1 SGHVS and CDR2 FNYEAQ. The CDR3 is CASSSTVLGPRTDTQYF. For the CDR3, the DNA is TGTGCCAGCAGCTCCACCGTTTTGGGGCCGAGGACAGATACGCAGTATTTT.

A single count supports this clone. The chain couples TRBV28 to TRBJ1-1, with D tentatively TRBD1 (5 bases). V was clipped by 6 bases and J by 0 bases, with 14 bases between them. This CDR3 contains 15 residues. Looked up from germline, CDR1 is MDHEN and CDR2 is SYDVKM. The CDR3 DNA reads as TGTGCCAGCAGCACCTCAGGGATAATGAACACTGAAGCTTTCTTT. This sequence encodes CASSTSGIMNTEAFF.

The chain links TRBV28 to TRBJ1-1, with 10 bases fitting TRBD1. This CDR3 is 14 amino acids long. CDR1 and CDR2 (germline): MDHEN, SYDVKM. V lost 9 bases, J lost 3 bases, and 7 bases stayed unmatched. The CDR3 nucleotides are TGTGCCAGTCGGGACAGGGGACCCTACACTGAAGCTTTCTTT. It is translated as CASRDRGPYTEAFF.

This sequence joins TRBV20-1 and TRBJ2-7, with a possible D match to TRBD1 (8 bases). Trimming removed 5 bases at V and 10 bases at J, with 15 bases between. Per the germline V gene, CDR1 is DFQATT and CDR2 is SNEGSKA (reference sequence). The CDR3 length is 11 residues. The CDR3 here is CSAPQGGIQYF. CDR3 nucleotides: TGCAGTGCTCCACAGGGGGGGATCCAGTACTTC.

The chain joins TRBV5-1 to TRBJ2-5; a weak D match, TRBD2 (6 bases). Trimming removed 0 bases from V and 7 bases from J, with 13 bases in between. Germline CDR1 reads SGHRS; CDR2 reads YFSETQ. This CDR3 region has 14 residues. The chain's CDR3 is CASSLDQLAPTQYF. CDR3 in DNA: TGCGCCAGCAGCTTGGACCAACTAGCCCCGACCCAGTACTTC.

The genes are TRBV30 and TRBJ1-1, with D uncertain. The CDR3 spans 12 residues. V was trimmed by 5 bases and J by 0 bases, leaving 7 bases between them. Germline CDR1 and CDR2: GTSNPN and SVGIG (reference sequence). The CDR3 region is CAWLVLNTEAFF. In nucleotides, the CDR3 is TGTGCCTGGCTCGTCCTGAACACTGAAGCTTTCTTT. The whole variable domain, filled in from reference TRBV30 and TRBJ1-1, reads SQTIHQWPATLVQPVGSPLSLECTVEGTSNPNLYWYRQAAGRGLQLLFYSVGIGQISSEVPQNLSASRPQDRQFILSSKKLLLSDSGFYLCAWLVLNTEAFFGQGTRLTVV.

This chain uses TRBV7-6 with TRBJ2-1; 7 nucleotides align to TRBD1. Germline CDR1 is SGHVS and CDR2 is FNYEAQ. The CDR3 is 14 amino acids. J lost 5 bases, V lost 3 bases, and 4 bases had no gene match. The CDR3 protein is CASSLGQWNNEQFF. In DNA form, the CDR3 reads TGTGCCAGCAGCTTGGGACAGTGGAACAATGAGCAGTTCTTC.

J is TRBJ1-5 and V is TRBV30, with 7 nucleotides matching TRBD1. V was pared by 1 base and J by 5 bases, with 2 bases of the junction left unmatched. Germline CDR1 and CDR2: GTSNPN and SVGIG (reference sequence). The CDR3 sequence is 13 residues long. CDR3 nucleotides: TGTGCCTGGAGTGCAACAGGGGATCAGCCCCAGCATTTT. Its protein product is CAWSATGDQPQHF.

The rearrangement links TRBV4-1 to TRBJ2-6, with D perhaps matching TRBD1 (6 bases). CDR3 length: 16 amino acids. Per germline, CDR1 MGHRA and CDR2 YSYEKL. V shed 4 bases and J shed 0 bases, with 10 bases lying between them. CDR3 sequence reads: CASSRDKFSGANVLTF. CDR3 DNA: TGCGCCAGCAGCCGGGACAAATTCTCTGGGGCCAACGTCCTGACTTTC.

The chain employs TRBV9 and TRBJ2-2; D might be TRBD2 (5 bases). CDR3 length: 12 residues. Trimming left V 2 bases short and J 8 bases short, with 7 bases between. The germline V gene has CDR1 SGDLS and CDR2 YYNGEE. The CDR3 DNA reads TGTGCCAGCAGCGTGGACTGGGGGGAGCTGTTTTTT. This gives the protein CASSVDWGELFF. The entire variable domain, with the rest obtained from reference TRBV9 and TRBJ2-2, is as follows: DSGVTQTPKHLITATGQRVTLRCSPRSGDLSVYWYQQSLDQGLQFLIQYYNGEERAKGNILERFSAQQFPDLHSELNLSSLELGDSALYFCASSVDWGELFFGEGSRLTVL.

The V and J genes are TRBV28 and TRBJ1-5, with 7 nucleotides matching TRBD1. The ends lost 4 bases at V and 1 base at J; junction bases unmatched: 4. Germline V gene data show CDR1 as MDHEN and CDR2 as SYDVKM. The CDR3 has 15 residues. This CDR3 is CASSSGTVSNQPQHF. Written as DNA, the CDR3 is TGTGCCAGCAGTTCAGGGACAGTCAGCAATCAGCCCCAGCATTTT.

The chain recombines TRBV10-2 with TRBJ2-3, with 9 nucleotides matching TRBD2. Germline V lookup: CDR1 WSHSY, CDR2 SAAADI. CDR3 length: 16 residues. Trimming at V came to 1 base and at J to 2 bases, leaving 4 bases not matched to a gene. In nucleotides, the CDR3 is TGCGCCAGCAGTGAGTATAGCGGGGGTGCCACAGATACGCAGTATTTT. Translated: CASSEYSGGATDTQYF.

The chain joins TRBV27 to TRBJ2-7; the D gene is possibly TRBD1 (6 bases). CDR1 is MNHEY, CDR2 SMNVEV, per germline (reference sequence). Trimming took 6 bases from V and 6 from J, leaving 12 bases between them. The CDR3 has 12 residues. CDR3 bases: TGTGCCAGCAGCAAGGGCAGGGGCGAGCAGTACTTC. Translated, it gives CASSKGRGEQYF.

The V and J genes are TRBV6-6 and TRBJ2-1; 11 nucleotides line up with TRBD2. Looked up from germline, CDR1 is MNHNY and CDR2 is SVGAGI (reference sequence). Trimming took 0 bases from V and 7 from J; bases not matched to a gene: 5. This CDR3 is 16 amino acids long. This CDR3 reads CASSYSLAGVGNEQFF. The CDR3 DNA is TGTGCCAGCAGTTACTCACTAGCGGGAGTGGGTAATGAGCAGTTCTTC.

This rearrangement joins TRBV28 to TRBJ2-7; TRBD2 is a possible D gene (7 bases). V was clipped by 4 bases and J by 2 bases, with 18 bases between them. The CDR3 runs 16 residues. Germline V gene data show CDR1 as MDHEN and CDR2 as SYDVKM. CDR3 DNA sequence: TGTGCCAGCAGTTCCCCTCCTGGGGGGGGCGCCTACGAGCAGTACTTC. Its protein product is CASSSPPGGGAYEQYF.